Below, 6 T cell receptor beta chains from the same sample are listed, as sequenced in a study of cytomegalovirus exposure and HLA in healthy donors. PCR employed 60 Vbeta and 13 Jbeta primers. Profiling relied on immunoSEQ multiplex PCR, and the TCRdb table lists in-frame clones only, not all of them. There are more than 95,000 clones in the sample; around four fifths occur only once, and 1.5% to 2% lies in the top ten. Sequenced input: PBMCs. The origin of the receptors is a woman aged 40 to 50 in good health and CMV-seronegative.

This sequence joins TRBV28 and TRBJ1-5; maybe TRBD1 (5 bases). Trimming shortened V by 3 bases and J by 7 bases, and 16 bases separated the two germline ends. Germline CDR1 MDHEN, CDR2 SYDVKM. The CDR3 totals 15 residues. CDR3 loop: CASSLADRVRQPQHF. DNA of the CDR3: TGTGCCAGCAGTTTGGCCGACAGAGTCCGGCAGCCCCAGCATTTT.

The chain employs TRBV13 and TRBJ2-1; possible D gene TRBD1, 6 bases. Germline CDR1 is PRHDT and CDR2 is FYEKMQ (reference sequence). Trimming shortened V by 8 bases and J by 7 bases, and 15 bases separated the two germline ends. The CDR3 contains 13 residues. The CDR3 protein is CASVSGGWNEQFF. DNA for the CDR3: TGTGCCAGCGTCAGTGGGGGCTGGAATGAGCAGTTCTTC.

This clone appeared a single time. The gene calls are TRBV14 and TRBJ2-1, with 8 bases identical to TRBD2. Trimming took 4 bases from V and 4 from J; bases not matched to a gene: 3. Germline assignment: CDR1 SGHDN and CDR2 FVKESK. This CDR3 has 14 amino acids. CDR3 DNA: TGTGCCAGCAGCCTAAGCGGGAGTTACAATGAGCAGTTCTTC. Amino acids: CASSLSGSYNEQFF.

The chain joins TRBV18 to TRBJ1-1; D call uncertain. CDR3 length: 16 residues. In germline, CDR1 is KGHSH, CDR2 LQKENI. Deletions cut 1 base from V and 1 base from J, with 13 bases between. CDR3 nucleotide sequence: TGTGCCAGCTCACCACAGGTACTACAAAAGAACACTGAAGCTTTCTTT. Its translation: CASSPQVLQKNTEAFF.

The chain carries TRBV19 and TRBJ1-1, with TRBD1 identical over 7 bases. Germline lookup yields CDR1 LNHDA and CDR2 SQIVND (reference sequence). V lost 2 bases, J lost 1 base, and 4 bases stayed unmatched. The CDR3 has 15 amino acids. The CDR3 here is CASSIYGDRNTEAFF. The CDR3 DNA is TGTGCCAGTAGTATATATGGGGACAGGAACACTGAAGCTTTCTTT. Combining the CDR3 with reference TRBV19 and TRBJ1-1 gives the whole variable domain DGGITQSPKYLFRKEGQNVTLSCEQNLNHDAMYWYRQDPGQGLRLIYYSQIVNDFQKGDIAEGYSVSREKKESFPLTVTSAQKNPTAFYLCASSIYGDRNTEAFFGQGTRLTVV.

The chain couples TRBV5-1 to TRBJ2-5; possibly TRBD2 for D (5 bases). Per germline, CDR1 SGHRS and CDR2 YFSETQ. The CDR3 covers 14 residues. V was pared by 3 bases and J by 5 bases, with 14 bases between. The CDR3 DNA reads as TGCGCCAGCAGCTGGGAGCCTATGGACGAGACCCAGTACTTC. It translates to CASSWEPMDETQYF. Variable domain in full (rest from reference TRBV5-1 and TRBJ2-5): KAGVTQTPRYLIKTRGQQVTLSCSPISGHRSVSWYQQTPGQGLQFLFEYFSETQRNKGNFPGRFSGRQFSNSRSEMNVSTLELGDSALYLCASSWEPMDETQYFGPGTRLLVL.